This T cell receptor (beta chain) was captured by sequencing in a study of blood T cells in healthy people across ages. From germline, CDR1 is LGHNA and CDR2 YNFKEQ. This CDR3 contains 14 residues. This clonotype was detected once. Compared with germline, one end of the junction differs, possibly owing to a read error. Per sample, a minimum of 6 million PBMCs were isolated. Extraction of total RNA produced a minimum of 5.5 micrograms from each sample. A second PCR of about 6 to 11 cycles used a sample-barcoded 5' primer and a J-beta primer mix. At least 2.5 million CDR3-containing paired-end reads were obtained per sample. MiXCR, run by TCRdb on the 5' RACE reads, gives a single entry per CDR3 protein. The sample includes hundreds of thousands of distinct CDR3 sequences, roughly three fifths seen only once; the top ten take about a quarter.

V usage is TRBV4-2 and J usage is TRBJ2-7; TRBD2 agrees at 9 bases. The sequenced material came from blood. This TCR came from a man aged 40-49 years in good health. Here the CDR3 DNA reads TGTGCCAGCAGCCGGACTAGCGATTCCTACGGGCAGTACTTC. Its protein is CASSRTSDSYGQYF.